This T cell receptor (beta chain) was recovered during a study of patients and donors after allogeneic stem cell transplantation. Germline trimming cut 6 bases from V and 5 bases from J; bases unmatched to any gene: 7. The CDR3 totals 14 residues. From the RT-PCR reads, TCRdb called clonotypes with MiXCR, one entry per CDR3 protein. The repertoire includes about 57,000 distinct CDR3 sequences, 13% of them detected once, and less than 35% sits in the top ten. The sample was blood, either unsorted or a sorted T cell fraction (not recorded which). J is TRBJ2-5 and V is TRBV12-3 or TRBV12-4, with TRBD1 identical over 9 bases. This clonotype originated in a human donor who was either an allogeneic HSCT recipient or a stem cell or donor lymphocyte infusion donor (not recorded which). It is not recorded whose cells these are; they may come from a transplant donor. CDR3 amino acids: CASRTGGGGETQYF. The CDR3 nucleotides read TGTGCCAGCAGAACAGGGGGCGGAGGGGAGACCCAGTACTTC.